This TCR beta chain was recovered during a study of tissue T cells after allogeneic stem cell transplantation. Overall study findings and caveats: TCR repertoires tracked anatomic similarity, regardless of disease or transplant status.

The CDR3 is made up of 12 amino acids. The V end was cut by 9 bases, the J end by 3 bases, with 8 bases between. Germline V lookup: CDR1 SGHVS, CDR2 FQNEAQ. Regarding this clone: The antigen is not known.

GI sites, liver, skin and spleen were taken after median 9.75 post-mortem hours. CDR3 sequences, V/J genes, frequencies and template counts came from survey-depth TCRbeta sequencing. Assay used: immunoSEQ multiplex PCR; TCRdb lists only in-frame clones, some missing. The table lists about 6,800 clones, approximately 56% of them singletons. The source was duodenum tissue, collected at autopsy. This chain joins TRBV7-8 and TRBJ2-2; D is unclear. The clonotype originates from a female donor older than 55 with lung cancer. CDR3 sequence: CARSLDTGELFF. Written as DNA, the CDR3 is TGTGCCAGGTCATTGGACACCGGGGAGCTGTTTTTT. Supplemented by reference TRBV7-8 and TRBJ2-2, the full variable domain reads GAGVSQSPRYKVAKRGQDVALRCDPISGHVSLFWYQQALGQGPEFLTYFQNEAQLDKSGLPSDRFFAERPEGSVSTLKIQRTQQEDSAVYLCARSLDTGELFFGEGSRLTVL.